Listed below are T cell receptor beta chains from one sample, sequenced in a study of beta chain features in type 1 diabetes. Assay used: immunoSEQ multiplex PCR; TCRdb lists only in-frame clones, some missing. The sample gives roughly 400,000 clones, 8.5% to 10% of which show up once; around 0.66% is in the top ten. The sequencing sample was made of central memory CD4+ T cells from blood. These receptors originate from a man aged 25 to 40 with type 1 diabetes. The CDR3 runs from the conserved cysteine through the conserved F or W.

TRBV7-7,CASSLIQSYLCPDTQYF
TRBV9,CASSVGPPGGYNEQFF
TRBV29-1,CSAGQGGYNEQFF
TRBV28,CASSLGGQLVSGANVLTF
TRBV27,CASSMTGRSSGNTIYF
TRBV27,CASSLLWDRGRYGYTF
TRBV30,CAWSLGGAGANVLTF
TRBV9,CASSVGSGQETQYF
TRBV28,CASSSGQTDYGYTF
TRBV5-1,CASSLGDMDTQYF
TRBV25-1,CATAQASGRATYNEQFF
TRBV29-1,CSASGQSDTQYF
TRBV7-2,CASSLNRETQYF
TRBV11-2,CASSRWEQVNTEAFF
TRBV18,CASSPQLNRGNQPQHF
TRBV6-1,CASRLGQVGSETQYF
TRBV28,CASLDRGYEQYF
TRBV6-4,CASRRVDSLNTEAFF
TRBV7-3,CASAWDNTGELFF
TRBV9,CASSVEGQPPTDTQYF
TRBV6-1,CASRDPSYEQYF
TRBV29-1,CSVRGGVPLSYNEQFF
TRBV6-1,CASRVQPQTEAFF
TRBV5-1,CASSLHSGINEQYF
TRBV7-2,CASSFFDTGELFF
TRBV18,CASSPGLTSYEQYF
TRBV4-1,CASSRQVDSNQPQHF
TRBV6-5,CASSYSSASFGYEQYF
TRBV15,CATSIRQHAYEQYF
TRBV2,CASSGDRVSGNTIYF
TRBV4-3,CASSQGLDLGRAQHF
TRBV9,CASSVQGRLSGNTIYF
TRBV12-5,CASGLTLGLAGGPRGTGELFF
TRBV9,CASSPRLSGGEQYF
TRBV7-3,CASSRLGQANTEAFF
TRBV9,CASSVQREPPAEQFF
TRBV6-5,CASSYAQWDYEQYF
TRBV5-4,CASSLGTTGGGTQYF
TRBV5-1,CASSIDRNTEAFF
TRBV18,CASSPLFSATDTQYF